Presented here are 20 T cell receptor beta chains from one specimen sequenced in a study of T cells after yellow fever vaccination. One entry per CDR3 protein results from TCRdb running MiXCR on the 5' RACE reads. This sample has roughly 99,000 distinct CDR3 sequences, with roughly 5.2% found just once. Sequenced here: CD8+ T cells sorted from PBMCs, sampled 10 days after the yellow fever booster vaccination. All receptors derive from a young man who received the YFV17D yellow fever vaccine.

This clonotype has a count of ten or more. J is TRBJ2-7 and V is TRBV5-1, with a possible D match to TRBD2 (5 bases). This CDR3 is built from 13 residues. Germline V gene sequence: CDR1 SGHRS, CDR2 YFSETQ. Trimming took 1 base from V and 2 from J, leaving 7 bases between them. CDR3 DNA: TGCGCCAGCAGCTTGACTAGTACCTACGAGCAGTACTTC. Translated: CASSLTSTYEQYF. The complete variable domain, with remaining parts taken from reference TRBV5-1 and TRBJ2-7, reads KAGVTQTPRYLIKTRGQQVTLSCSPISGHRSVSWYQQTPGQGLQFLFEYFSETQRNKGNFPGRFSGRQFSNSRSEMNVSTLELGDSALYLCASSLTSTYEQYFGPGTRLTVT.

A few counts support this clonotype. The chain combines TRBV4-1 with TRBJ1-2, with 11 bases matching TRBD1. The J segment lost 4 bases and the V segment lost 8 bases, leaving 6 bases of the junction unmatched. Germline V gene data show CDR1 as MGHRA and CDR2 as YSYEKL. This CDR3 region has 14 residues. The CDR3 region is CASGAGTGGYGYTF. CDR3 nucleotide sequence: TGCGCCAGCGGGGCCGGGACAGGGGGCTATGGCTACACCTTC.

The chain recombines TRBV7-2 with TRBJ1-1; D is perhaps TRBD1 (6 bases). The V end was cut by 3 bases, the J end by 5 bases, with 16 bases between. Looked up from germline, CDR1 is SGHTA and CDR2 is FQGNSA. The CDR3 consists of 15 residues. Written as DNA, the CDR3 is TGTGCCAGCAGCTTGGGGGGCAGGGGCGAAACTGAAGCTTTCTTT. This translates into CASSLGGRGETEAFF.

The table lists this clonotype with many counts. This chain connects TRBV6-5 to TRBJ2-1, with 9 bases that match TRBD2. The CDR3 sequence is 16 residues long. Germline values: CDR1 MNHEY, CDR2 SVGAGI. The V segment lost 1 base and the J segment 6 bases; nucleotides outside the gene matches: 7. The CDR3 DNA sequence: TGTGCCAGCAGTTACTTTTGGCGGGGGGGCGGCAATGAGCAGTTCTTC. This encodes CASSYFWRGGGNEQFF.

In its sample, this clonotype was seen a few times. The chain combines TRBV5-8 with TRBJ2-7, with 10 bases matching TRBD1. V shed 4 bases and J 4 bases; nucleotides not matched to a gene: 8. There are 15 residues in the CDR3. CDR1 and CDR2 (germline): SGHTS, YDEGEE. The DNA for the CDR3 is TGTGCCAGCAGCCAGCCGAGGACAGGGGGTTACGAGCAGTACTTC. Translating gives CASSQPRTGGYEQYF.

This clonotype was found many times. This sequence joins TRBV25-1 and TRBJ2-1; D may be TRBD1 (6 bases). V lost 3 bases, J lost 7 bases, and 16 bases lay in between. There are 15 residues in the CDR3. Germline V gene sequence: CDR1 MGHDK, CDR2 SYGVNS. CDR3 amino acids: CASSDHGPDSNEQFF. In DNA form, the CDR3 reads TGTGCCAGCAGTGACCACGGCCCGGACAGTAATGAGCAGTTCTTC. The whole variable domain, remainder taken from reference TRBV25-1 and TRBJ2-1, is EADIYQTPRYLVIGTGKKITLECSQTMGHDKMYWYQQDPGMELHLIHYSYGVNSTEKGDLSSESTVSRIRTEHFPLTLESARPSHTSQYLCASSDHGPDSNEQFFGPGTRLTVL.

This clonotype occurred a few times. This chain links TRBV7-9 with TRBJ2-7; no reliable D call. V lost 0 bases, J lost 7 bases, and 10 bases lay in between. Germline assignment: CDR1 SEHNR and CDR2 FQNEAQ (reference sequence). The CDR3 spans 13 residues. The CDR3 loop reads CASSLAPRVEQYF. Here the CDR3 DNA reads TGTGCCAGCAGCTTAGCCCCACGAGTGGAGCAGTACTTC.

There are many counts of this clonotype. The J gene is TRBJ2-7, the V gene TRBV5-1; 10 bases line up with TRBD1. Trimming took 4 bases from V and 6 from J; bases not matched to a gene: 7. The CDR3 extends over 14 amino acids. Germline CDR1 SGHRS, CDR2 YFSETQ. Here the CDR3 DNA reads TGCGCCAGCAGCCCCGGACAGGGGGAATGCGAGCAGTACGTC. It specifies CASSPGQGECEQYV.

This clonotype was seen a handful of times. The CDR3 protein is CASSPRSGANVLTF. In DNA form, the CDR3 reads TGTGCCAGCAGTCCCCGCTCTGGGGCCAACGTCCTGACTTTC. The gene calls are TRBV6-4 and TRBJ2-6, with D unresolved. The V end was cut by 5 bases, the J end by 0 bases, with 5 bases between. Germline CDR1 MRHNA, CDR2 SNTAGT. The CDR3 spans 14 residues.

There are a few counts of this clonotype. The chain combines TRBV11-2 with TRBJ2-1; D call uncertain. CDR3 size: 13 residues. The V end was cut by 6 bases, the J end by 6 bases, with 12 bases between. In germline, CDR1 is SGHAT, CDR2 FQNNGV. The CDR3, as DNA: TGTGCCAGCAGATCCCTCCGGGCCAATGAGCAGTTCTTC. As protein: CASRSLRANEQFF.

The rearrangement links TRBV11-2 to TRBJ2-1, with unresolved D. This CDR3 is 13 amino acids long. V lost 0 bases and J 10 bases, leaving 10 bases between the germline ends. CDR1 and CDR2 (germline): SGHAT, FQNNGV. Written as DNA, the CDR3 is TGTGCCAGCAGCTTAGAGGTTGCGGCCGAGCAGTTCTTC. It yields the protein CASSLEVAAEQFF.

This clonotype was seen many times. This CDR3 reads CASRSRGARTGELFF. The CDR3 bases are TGTGCCAGCAGGTCTCGGGGGGCCCGCACCGGGGAGCTGTTTTTT. The V gene is TRBV6-5, the J gene TRBJ2-2; TRBD2 might be the D (7 bases). From germline, CDR1 is MNHEY and CDR2 SVGAGI. This CDR3 is 15 amino acids long. V lost 6 bases, J lost 4 bases, and 15 bases lay in between.

The chain carries TRBV4-1 and TRBJ2-7; D perhaps matches TRBD1 (5 bases). Deletions cut 0 bases from V and 0 bases from J, with 12 bases between. The length of the CDR3 is 16 residues. The germline CDR1 and CDR2 sequences are MGHRA and YSYEKL. In DNA form, the CDR3 reads TGCGCCAGCAGCCAAGAGGTCAGGGCCTACTCCTACGAGCAGTACTTC. Its translation: CASSQEVRAYSYEQYF.

This clonotype was recorded a few times. The chain links TRBV4-1 to TRBJ1-2; D may be TRBD1 (5 bases). Trimming stripped 1 base from V and 3 bases from J, with 9 bases between. The CDR3 is made up of 14 amino acids. Germline assignment: CDR1 MGHRA and CDR2 YSYEKL. The CDR3 DNA is TGCGCCAGCAGCCAAGCGCAGGGTGACTATGGCTACACCTTC. Encoded protein: CASSQAQGDYGYTF.

In its sample, this clonotype was seen many times. This chain connects TRBV20-1 to TRBJ2-5; 8 nucleotides match TRBD2. The V segment lost 5 bases and the J segment 2 bases; nucleotides outside the gene matches: 4. The CDR3 has 13 residues. Per the germline V gene, CDR1 is DFQATT and CDR2 is SNEGSKA (reference sequence). The CDR3 loop is CSAGGGIQETQYF. The CDR3 coding sequence is TGCAGTGCTGGCGGGGGGATTCAAGAGACCCAGTACTTC.

The gene calls are TRBV2 and TRBJ1-1; weak D call: TRBD1 (6 bases). Germline-derived CDR1 and CDR2 are SNHLY and FYNNEI. The CDR3 loop spans 13 amino acids. V gave up 7 bases and J gave up 1 base, with 10 bases separating them. The CDR3 region has the DNA TGTGCCAGCAAGAGGGGGACGAACACTGAAGCTTTCTTT. It specifies CASKRGTNTEAFF.

This clonotype appeared a few times. The chain is built from TRBV6-2 or TRBV6-3 and TRBJ2-7; D ambiguous. Germline lookup yields CDR1 MNHEY and CDR2 SVGEGT. This CDR3 has 14 residues. The V end lost 2 bases, the J end lost 6 bases, and 14 bases lay between the germline ends. DNA for the CDR3: TGTGCCAGCAGTTACGGAAGGGAACTATCCGAGCAGTACGTC. Encoded protein: CASSYGRELSEQYV.

This clonotype was counted between two and nine times. V is TRBV27 and J is TRBJ1-6; 10 nucleotides match TRBD1. V lost 0 bases to trimming and J lost 7 bases; unmatched junction nucleotides: 3. The CDR3 extends over 16 amino acids. Germline loops: CDR1 MNHEY, CDR2 SMNVEV (reference sequence). The CDR3 DNA reads TGTGCCAGCAGTTTATCGACAGGGGGCTTCAATTCACCCCTCCACTTT. This encodes CASSLSTGGFNSPLHF.

In its sample, this clonotype was seen a few times. This chain connects TRBV5-5 to TRBJ2-3, with a tentative D call TRBD2 (7 bases). The germline V gene encodes CDR1 SGHKS and CDR2 YYEKEE (reference sequence). The CDR3 is 18 residues long. Trimming removed 3 bases from V and 2 bases from J, with 22 bases in between. CDR3 in amino acids: CASSSTRWGGLFTDTQYF. For the CDR3, the DNA is TGTGCCAGCAGCTCCACCCGGTGGGGGGGGCTCTTCACAGATACGCAGTATTTT.

The chain combines TRBV3-1 with TRBJ2-3; no definite D call. V gave up 0 bases and J gave up 6 bases, with 7 bases separating them. Germline lookup yields CDR1 LGHDT and CDR2 YNNKEL (reference sequence). This CDR3 contains 13 residues. CDR3 protein: CASSQEVDDTQYF. Here the CDR3 DNA reads TGTGCCAGCAGCCAAGAAGTAGACGATACGCAGTATTTT.